The sequence of this T cell receptor beta chain was determined in a study of CD8 T cells in ankylosing spondylitis. Study results and limitations: Both synovial fluid and blood in reactive arthritis had previously been reported to carry some motif variants. Disease-linked clones displayed a CD8+ phenotype and appeared relatively rarely in peripheral blood. Seemingly characteristic of ankylosing spondylitis blood was a TCR beta motif consisting of roughly 8 highly homologous variants. Reports say disease-linked clones showed up significantly more in matched ankylosing spondylitis synovial fluid.

Trimming pared 8 bases from V and 3 bases from J, leaving 16 bases between. Germline V lookup: CDR1 KGHSH, CDR2 LQKENI. The CDR3 covers 15 residues. There are a few counts of this clonotype. Its antigen is unknown. The authors made TCR beta libraries by quantitative 5'-RACE with molecular barcodes. MiXCR was run by TCRdb on the 5' RACE reads, yielding one entry per CDR3 protein. The sample lists approximately 300,000 distinct CDR3 sequences; 8% were seen once. This TCR was recovered from a male donor with ankylosing spondylitis. The chain joins TRBV18 to TRBJ2-2, with D perhaps TRBD2 (6 bases). The sample consisted of blood, either unsorted or a sorted T cell fraction (not recorded which). This chain's CDR3 is CASQPTSWDTGELFF. The DNA of the CDR3 is TGTGCCAGCCAACCGACTAGTTGGGACACCGGGGAGCTGTTTTTT.